The 21 T cell receptor beta chains in this list originate from one sample, sequenced in a study of blood T cell repertoires in COVID-19. Profiling relied on immunoSEQ multiplex PCR, and the TCRdb table lists in-frame clones only, not all of them. The table includes 200,000 to 250,000 clones, approximately 81% detected once. Sample: peripheral blood. Source of these receptors: a man in his forties with acute or convalescent COVID-19.

The rearrangement links TRBV18 to TRBJ2-1; D is unclear. The V end lost 2 bases, the J end lost 0 bases, and 5 bases lay between the germline ends. CDR1 KGHSH and CDR2 LQKENI come from the germline V gene. The CDR3 consists of 14 residues. Written as DNA, the CDR3 is TGTGCCAGCTCACCAAAGAGCTCCTACAATGAGCAGTTCTTC. Translated, it gives CASSPKSSYNEQFF.

This chain connects TRBV7-8 to TRBJ2-7; 7 positions match TRBD1. Germline CDR1 SGHVS, CDR2 FQNEAQ. J gave up 4 bases and V 4 bases, and 7 bases lay outside the gene matches. The CDR3 length is 14 residues. The CDR3 loop is CASSSGQKVYEQYF. CDR3 nucleotide sequence: TGTGCCAGCAGCTCGGGACAGAAAGTATACGAGCAGTACTTC.

The genes are TRBV4-1 and TRBJ1-2; no firm D call. This CDR3 has 16 residues. V lost 0 bases, J lost 0 bases, and 11 bases lay in between. Germline CDR1 and CDR2: MGHRA and YSYEKL. The CDR3 loop reads CASSQDGTESNYGYTF. The CDR3 DNA reads as TGCGCCAGCAGCCAAGATGGAACAGAGTCTAACTATGGCTACACCTTC.

This chain connects TRBV28 to TRBJ2-3; TRBD2 might be the D (6 bases). CDR1 MDHEN and CDR2 SYDVKM come from the germline V gene. This CDR3 region has 14 residues. Between the trimmed V and J ends, which lost 4 bases and 1 base, there was a span of 9 bases. CDR3 amino acids: CASSYKRGTDTQYF. The CDR3 DNA reads TGTGCCAGCAGTTATAAGCGGGGCACAGATACGCAGTATTTT.

The V call is TRBV19, the J call TRBJ2-1; 7 positions agree with TRBD1. The CDR3 extends over 17 amino acids. V lost 5 bases and J lost 0; bases outside the gene matches: 10. The germline gives CDR1 LNHDA, CDR2 SQIVND (reference sequence). CDR3 amino acids: CASSPPAGDSSYNEQFF. CDR3 sequence (DNA): TGTGCCAGTAGTCCCCCGGCAGGGGACAGCTCCTACAATGAGCAGTTCTTC.

The J gene is TRBJ1-5, the V gene TRBV7-9, with TRBD1 as a possible D gene (5 bases). Trimming took 1 base from V and 5 from J, leaving 9 bases between them. Germline assignment: CDR1 SEHNR and CDR2 FQNEAQ (reference sequence). The CDR3 extends over 14 amino acids. The DNA of the CDR3 is TGTGCCAGCAGCTTAGTGGGGGAGGATCAGCCCCAGCATTTT. Protein sequence: CASSLVGEDQPQHF.

The chain combines TRBV30 with TRBJ1-2; D call uncertain. The CDR3 sequence is 13 residues long. V lost 5 bases and J 11 bases, leaving 21 bases between the germline ends. Germline V gene sequence: CDR1 GTSNPN, CDR2 SVGIG (reference sequence). DNA for the CDR3: TGTGCCTGGTTGGGTGGACTAGCCCGACGGTACACCTTC. The encoded protein is CAWLGGLARRYTF.

The V call is TRBV5-6, the J call TRBJ2-7; 10 bases match TRBD1. CDR3 length: 15 residues. V was clipped by 0 bases and J by 5 bases; unmatched bases: 5. The germline gives CDR1 SGHDT, CDR2 YYEEEE. The CDR3 DNA reads as TGTGCCAGCAGCTTGGAGGACAGGGGGTCCCACGAGCAGTACTTC. It yields the protein CASSLEDRGSHEQYF.

This chain joins TRBV6-5 and TRBJ2-2; 10 nucleotides line up with TRBD1. CDR1 and CDR2 from the germline V gene are MNHEY and SVGAGI. The CDR3 sequence is 15 residues long. Losses at the gene ends were 0 bases for V and 5 bases for J; bases not matched to a gene: 0. CDR3 in amino acids: CASSYSGQGTGELFF. In DNA, the CDR3 is TGTGCCAGCAGTTACTCGGGACAGGGGACCGGGGAGCTGTTTTTT.

CDR3 nucleotide sequence: TGTGCCAGTAGTATGGCTTGGCAGGCCCAAAACATTCAGTACTTC. It encodes CASSMAWQAQNIQYF. This chain connects TRBV19 to TRBJ2-4; D call uncertain. Trimming shortened V by 3 bases and J by 5 bases, and 14 bases separated the two germline ends. Germline lookup yields CDR1 LNHDA and CDR2 SQIVND (reference sequence). The CDR3 covers 15 residues.

This clone was observed a single time. The chain is built from TRBV9 and TRBJ2-2; 8 bases map to TRBD1. J lost 4 bases, V lost 2 bases, and 7 bases had no gene match. Germline V gene data show CDR1 as SGDLS and CDR2 as YYNGEE. There are 16 residues in the CDR3. CDR3 sequence reads: CASSVSTGAITGELFF. DNA of the CDR3: TGTGCCAGCAGCGTGTCGACAGGGGCGATCACCGGGGAGCTGTTTTTT.

As regards this clone: One end of the junction is discordant with germline, which a read error may explain. This chain links TRBV7-7 with TRBJ2-3, with 7 bases fitting TRBD1. The CDR3 sequence is 14 residues long. The germline V gene has CDR1 SSHAT and CDR2 FNYEAQ (reference sequence). The CDR3 sequence is CASSPTGRGDTQYF. In DNA form, the CDR3 reads TGTGCTAGCAGCCCCACGGGCAGGGGGGATACGCAGTATTTT.

V gene TRBV6-5 combines with J gene TRBJ2-7, with 7 nucleotides matching TRBD1. This CDR3 has 13 residues. The ends lost 5 bases at V and 5 bases at J; junction bases unmatched: 6. CDR1 and CDR2 from the germline V gene are MNHEY and SVGAGI. CDR3 sequence (DNA): TGTGCCAGCAGTCGTACCGGGACAGACGAGCAGTACTTC. It yields the protein CASSRTGTDEQYF.

This rearrangement joins TRBV10-1 to TRBJ1-1; 9 bases agree with TRBD1. CDR3 size: 16 residues. From germline, CDR1 is WNHNN and CDR2 SYGVQD (reference sequence). J was trimmed by 1 base and V by 4 bases; bases with no gene match: 7. The CDR3 here is CASSGNNRGPNTEAFF. CDR3 in DNA: TGCGCCAGCAGTGGGAATAACAGGGGGCCGAACACTGAAGCTTTCTTT.

The rearrangement joins TRBV6-1 to TRBJ2-7; 7 nucleotides match TRBD2. Germline values: CDR1 MNHNS, CDR2 SASEGT. Losses at the gene ends were 3 bases for V and 0 bases for J; bases not matched to a gene: 2. The CDR3 has 14 amino acids. This CDR3 is CASSDGGSSYEQYF. CDR3 DNA: TGTGCCAGCAGTGATGGCGGGAGCTCCTACGAGCAGTACTTC.

The chain joins TRBV19 to TRBJ2-5; D possibly corresponds to TRBD1 (6 bases). Germline V gene lookup returns CDR1 LNHDA and CDR2 SQIVND (reference sequence). The CDR3 length is 15 residues. The germline V and J ends were trimmed by 0 bases and 4 bases, with 12 bases remaining between them. This CDR3 is CASSIEQGQGETQYF. CDR3 DNA sequence: TGTGCCAGTAGTATAGAACAGGGCCAGGGAGAGACCCAGTACTTC. The whole variable domain, filled in from reference TRBV19 and TRBJ2-5, reads DGGITQSPKYLFRKEGQNVTLSCEQNLNHDAMYWYRQDPGQGLRLIYYSQIVNDFQKGDIAEGYSVSREKKESFPLTVTSAQKNPTAFYLCASSIEQGQGETQYFGPGTRLLVL.

This chain links TRBV7-9 with TRBJ2-7; 10 nucleotides line up with TRBD1. The CDR3 has 15 amino acids. Per germline, CDR1 SEHNR and CDR2 FQNEAQ (reference sequence). J was trimmed by 2 bases and V by 5 bases; bases with no gene match: 6. The CDR3 region is CASSPPGTGAYEQYF. The CDR3 nucleotides read TGTGCCAGCAGCCCCCCCGGGACAGGGGCCTACGAGCAGTACTTC.

There are a few counts of this clone. Other nucleotide sequences from this sample produce the same CDR3. V usage is TRBV5-1 and J usage is TRBJ2-2; D call uncertain. Trimming stripped 0 bases from V and 1 base from J, with 4 bases between. The CDR3 runs 14 residues. Germline CDR1 SGHRS, CDR2 YFSETQ. For the CDR3, the DNA is TGCGCCAGCAGCTTGGCGGTGAACACCGGGGAGCTGTTTTTT. This gives the protein CASSLAVNTGELFF.

The chain carries TRBV5-8 and TRBJ1-3; D is ambiguous. CDR3 length equals 15 residues. Germline V gives CDR1 SGHTS, CDR2 YDEGEE. Trimming removed 2 bases from V and 0 bases from J, with 9 bases in between. The CDR3 DNA follows: TGTGCCAGCAGCTTCCGACGGGGCTCTGGAAACACCATATATTTT. As protein: CASSFRRGSGNTIYF.

This sequence joins TRBV7-2 and TRBJ2-5; perhaps TRBD2 as D (5 bases). CDR3 length: 14 residues. V shed 3 bases and J shed 2 bases, with 10 bases lying between them. Germline CDR1 is SGHTA and CDR2 is FQGNSA. CDR3 sequence reads: CASSFQTGQETQYF. The CDR3 region has the DNA TGTGCCAGCAGCTTCCAGACGGGGCAAGAGACCCAGTACTTC.

The rearrangement links TRBV2 to TRBJ2-7, with D possibly matching TRBD1 (6 bases). The germline V and J ends were trimmed by 2 bases and 0 bases, with 17 bases remaining between them. Germline values: CDR1 SNHLY, CDR2 FYNNEI. The CDR3 covers 17 residues. DNA for the CDR3: TGTGCCAGCAGTGAACCCACAGACAGGCAATACTCCTACGAGCAGTACTTC. It codes for CASSEPTDRQYSYEQYF.